The rows below give T cell receptor beta chains drawn from one sample of a study of beta chain features in type 1 diabetes. Sequencing used immunoSEQ multiplex PCR; TCRdb keeps in-frame clones, though not all of them. The sample includes about 150,000 clones, about a tenth seen only once; the top ten take more than 0.4%. Material for sequencing was central memory CD4+ T cells from blood. The receptors here all came from a young man with type 1 diabetes. CDR3s include the opening cysteine and the closing phenylalanine or tryptophan. D genes are given only for firm matches. Clone size is given for some rows only: seen once, a few or many times, or a class if the clone is expanded.

V gene	clone size	J gene	D gene	CDR3 length	CDR3 DNA	CDR3 protein
TRBV20-1	NA	TRBJ1-2	NA	11	TGCAGTGCTCCCGGGGATAGTAGCTACACCTTC	CSAPGDSSYTF
TRBV5-1	few	TRBJ1-4	TRBD1	16	TGCGCCAGCAGCAGGACAGGGGGGACAACTAATGAAAAACTGTTTTTT	CASSRTGGTTNEKLFF
TRBV27	few	TRBJ1-1	NA	14	TGTGCCAGCAGTTTATCAGCGGGAATCACTGAAGCTTTCTTT	CASSLSAGITEAFF
TRBV6-5	NA	TRBJ2-1	TRBD2	14	TGTGCCAGCAGACTAAGCGGGAGGAGCAATGAGCAGTTCTTC	CASRLSGRSNEQFF
TRBV27	NA	TRBJ1-4	NA	16	TGTGCCAGCAGTCCGGACCCGGGGGCAACTAATGAAAAACTGTTTTTT	CASSPDPGATNEKLFF
TRBV2	NA	TRBJ1-2	TRBD1	15	TGTGCCAGCAGTGAGGGAGACAGGGGAGACTATGGCTACACCTTC	CASSEGDRGDYGYTF
TRBV6-1	once	TRBJ2-1	NA	14	TGTGCCAGCATTTTAGCGGTAGGAAACAATGAGCAGTTCTTC	CASILAVGNNEQFF
TRBV21-1	few	TRBJ2-6	NA	14	TGTGCCACCCCCGGGACTCCGAGGGCCAACGTCCTGACTTTC	CATPGTPRANVLTF
TRBV7-9	few	TRBJ2-2	TRBD2	16	TGTGCCAGCAGCTCCAGGGGCCCGGGAGGGACCGGGGAGCTGTTTTTT	CASSSRGPGGTGELFF
TRBV11-2	NA	TRBJ2-1	TRBD2	16	TGTGCCAGCAGCTTAGATCCCAGCGGGAATGGCAATGAGCAGTTCTTC	CASSLDPSGNGNEQFF
TRBV9	NA	TRBJ2-1	TRBD2	15	TGTGCCAGCAGCCCAGCTAGCGGGGGATACAATGAGCAGTTCTTC	CASSPASGGYNEQFF
TRBV7-8	few	TRBJ2-1	TRBD1	18	TGTGCCAGCAGCTCGCCTGAACCCGGGACAGGGAGCTACAATGAGCAGTTCTTC	CASSSPEPGTGSYNEQFF
TRBV27	NA	TRBJ2-5	NA	15	TGTGCCAGCAGCCCAACCCGGGACTTGAAAGAGACCCAGTACTTC	CASSPTRDLKETQYF
TRBV4-2	NA	TRBJ2-1	TRBD1	15	TGTGCCAGCAGCCTAGGCGGGACAGGGGTAAATGAGCAGTTCTTC	CASSLGGTGVNEQFF
TRBV30	few	TRBJ2-1	TRBD2	15	TGTGCCTGGAGCCGGGGACTAGCGGGAGTAAGTGAGCAGTTCTTC	CAWSRGLAGVSEQFF
TRBV7-3	few	TRBJ1-1	TRBD1	14	TGTGCCAGTCACAGGGGCGGCGTAGCCACTGAAGCTTTCTTT	CASHRGGVATEAFF
TRBV11-2	NA	TRBJ2-7	TRBD1	16	TGTGCCAGCAGCACGACCGGACAGGGGTCCCTCTACGAGCAGTACTTC	CASSTTGQGSLYEQYF
TRBV4-1	few	TRBJ2-1	NA	15	TGCGCCAGCAGCCAAGGCGGAACCCAAGGCTATGAGCAGTTCTTC	CASSQGGTQGYEQFF
TRBV5-1	NA	TRBJ2-5	TRBD2	16	TGCGCCAGCAGCCAGGAGGCTAGCGGGAGCCCAGAGACCCAGTACTTC	CASSQEASGSPETQYF
TRBV2	NA	TRBJ1-3	NA	14	TGTGCCAGCAGCACAGGGATTACTGGAAACACCATATATTTT	CASSTGITGNTIYF
TRBV4-2	few	TRBJ2-7	TRBD2	15	TGTGCCAGCAGCCAAGGACTAGCGGGAGTCTACGAGCAGTACTTC	CASSQGLAGVYEQYF
TRBV28	few	TRBJ1-1	NA	17	TGTGCCAGCAGTCCCTCACAGGCCGCAGGGGTGGGCACTGAAGCTTTCTTT	CASSPSQAAGVGTEAFF
TRBV5-5	NA	TRBJ2-2	NA	15	TGTGCCAGCAGCTTGTCACTGCAGAACACCGGGGAGCTGTTTTTT	CASSLSLQNTGELFF
TRBV5-1	NA	TRBJ2-3	TRBD1	19	TGCGCCAGCAGCTTATACCCGGGACAGGGAGAAGCTAGCACAGATACGCAGTATTTT	CASSLYPGQGEASTDTQYF
TRBV30	few	TRBJ1-1	NA	13	TGTGCCTGGAGTGTACCCGGGATCGGTGAAGCTTTCTTT	CAWSVPGIGEAFF
TRBV11-2	NA	TRBJ1-1	NA	15	TGTGCCAGCAGCTTAGTTCTCCGAGGGAACACTGAAGCTTTCTTT	CASSLVLRGNTEAFF
TRBV4-1	few	TRBJ2-7	NA	14	TGCGCCAGCAGCCAAGATCCTGGCGGTTACGAGCAGTACTTC	CASSQDPGGYEQYF
TRBV7-9	few	TRBJ2-7	NA	14	TGTGCCAGCAGCTTAGTAGGATCAGGGGCCGAGCAGTACTTC	CASSLVGSGAEQYF
TRBV7-3	few	TRBJ2-1	TRBD2	13	TGTGCCAGCAGCACGGGACCAGGACTAGCCCTCATCTTC	CASSTGPGLALIF
TRBV29-1	NA	TRBJ1-1	NA	13	TGCAGCGTTGAATCGGGGGTTTTGACTGAAGCTTTCTTT	CSVESGVLTEAFF
TRBV7-2	NA	TRBJ1-5	NA	13	TGTGCCAGCGGGAGGGATTCGAATCAGCCCCAGCATTTT	CASGRDSNQPQHF
TRBV6-1	few	TRBJ1-5	TRBD1	16	TGTGCCAGCAGTGAACAAACAGGGGCTAGCAATCAGCCCCAGCATTTT	CASSEQTGASNQPQHF
TRBV15	few	TRBJ2-7	NA	14	TGTGCCACCAGCAGAGGGTCGGGGTCCTACGAGCAGTACTTC	CATSRGSGSYEQYF
TRBV6-5	NA	TRBJ2-7	TRBD2	16	TGTGCCAGCAGTTCGAGGCCTAGCGGGAGTTCCTACGAGCAGTACTTC	CASSSRPSGSSYEQYF
TRBV7-2	few	TRBJ2-1	TRBD2	14	TGTGCCAGCAGCCCAGGACTAGCGGACAATGAGCAGTTCTTC	CASSPGLADNEQFF
TRBV7-9	NA	TRBJ2-7	NA	15	TGTGCCAGCAGCTTAGACCATAGCGGTTCCTACGAGCAGTACTTC	CASSLDHSGSYEQYF
TRBV10-3	NA	TRBJ1-2	NA	16	TGTGCCATCAGGGTTAAAGGAGGGAGATCCACATATGGCTACACCTTC	CAIRVKGGRSTYGYTF
TRBV5-1	few	TRBJ1-1	TRBD1	15	TGCGCCAGCAGCTCGCGACAGGGAACGTACACTGAAGCTTTCTTT	CASSSRQGTYTEAFF
TRBV29-1	few	TRBJ1-4	NA	12	TGCAGCGCTCGCGGAACTAATGAAAAACTGTTTTTT	CSARGTNEKLFF
TRBV9	few	TRBJ2-2	NA	16	TGTGCCAGCAGCGTAGATCCGGGATGGGAGGCCGGGGAGCTGTTTTTT	CASSVDPGWEAGELFF
TRBV28	NA	TRBJ1-2	NA	13	TGTGCCAGCAGGGCAGAAATTTCTTATGGCTACACCTTC	CASRAEISYGYTF
TRBV29-1	NA	TRBJ1-2	NA	12	TGCAGCGTTGGCCCCCACAGCTATGGCTACACCTTC	CSVGPHSYGYTF
TRBV18	NA	TRBJ2-3	TRBD1	14	TGTGCCAGCTCACCGAAACAGGGGGAAGATACGCAGTATTTT	CASSPKQGEDTQYF
TRBV14	NA	TRBJ1-1	NA	16	TGTGCCAGCAGCCAAGATCGGCGACAGGACAACACTGAAGCTTTCTTT	CASSQDRRQDNTEAFF
TRBV28	few	TRBJ2-7	NA	12	TGTGCCAGCGCTTCAGGGAGGAACGAGCAGTACTTC	CASASGRNEQYF
TRBV7-9	NA	TRBJ2-5	NA	16	TGTGCCAGCAGCTTAGGCGGAGGGGCCAACCAAGAGACCCAGTACTTC	CASSLGGGANQETQYF
TRBV11-2	NA	TRBJ2-7	TRBD2	15	TGTGCCAGCAGCGAGGATTATGGCGGGAGCTGGGAGCAGTACTTC	CASSEDYGGSWEQYF
TRBV19	NA	TRBJ1-2	NA	16	TGTGCCAGTAGTATTAACGGACAGCGTGCTAACTATGGCTACACCTTC	CASSINGQRANYGYTF
TRBV5-6	few	TRBJ1-2	NA	13	TGTGCCAGCACGCATCAAGGGGTCTATGGCTACACCTTC	CASTHQGVYGYTF
TRBV27	few	TRBJ2-1	NA	14	TGTGCCAGCATCTTGGAAGCGGTTTACAATGAGCAGTTCTTC	CASILEAVYNEQFF
TRBV5-4	few	TRBJ2-2	TRBD1	15	TGTGCCAGCAGCGCCCAGGGGGCGGGCACCGGGGAGCTGTTTTTT	CASSAQGAGTGELFF